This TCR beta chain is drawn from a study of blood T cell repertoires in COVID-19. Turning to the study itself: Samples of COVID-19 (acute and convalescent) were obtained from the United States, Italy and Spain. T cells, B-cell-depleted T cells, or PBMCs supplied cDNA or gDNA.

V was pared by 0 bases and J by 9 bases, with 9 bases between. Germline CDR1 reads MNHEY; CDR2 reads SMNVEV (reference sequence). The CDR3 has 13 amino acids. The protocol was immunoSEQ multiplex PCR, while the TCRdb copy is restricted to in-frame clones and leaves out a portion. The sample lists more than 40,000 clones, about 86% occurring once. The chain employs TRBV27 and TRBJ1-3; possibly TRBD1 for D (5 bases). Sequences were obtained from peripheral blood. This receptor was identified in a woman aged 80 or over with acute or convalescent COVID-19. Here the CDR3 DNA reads TGTGCCAGCAGTTTATCGGGGGGGAGCACCATATATTTT. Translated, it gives CASSLSGGSTIYF.